Listed below are T cell receptor beta chains from one sample, sequenced in a study of blood T cells in healthy people across ages. Using its own MiXCR run on the 5' RACE reads, TCRdb lists one record per CDR3 protein. Of about a million distinct CDR3 sequences in the sample, 48% were seen once. Sequencing was done on a sample of blood. These TCRs come from a young man in good health. CDR3s include the opening cysteine and the closing phenylalanine or tryptophan. A D gene is named only where the DNA matches it firmly. Expanded clones are given a class, and other clones once, few, many or no size at all.

>-|TRBV28|TRBJ2-3|-
TGTGCCAGCAGTTCCTGGCAGTTGGGCACAGATACGCAGTATTTT
CASSSWQLGTDTQYF
>-|TRBV5-1|TRBJ2-7|few
TGCGCCAGCAGCTTGCCCGGGGTTTCCTACGAGCAGTACTTC
CASSLPGVSYEQYF
>TRBD1|TRBV10-3|TRBJ2-1|few
TGTGCCATCAATGAAGACAGGGGAGAGAACAATGAGCAGTTCTTC
CAINEDRGENNEQFF
>TRBD1|TRBV5-5|TRBJ2-7|-
TGTGCCAGCAGCTCAACCGGGACAGCAAACTCCTACGAGCAGTACTTC
CASSSTGTANSYEQYF
>-|TRBV12-3/TRBV12-4|TRBJ1-5|few
TGTGCCAGCAGTTTATGGGGCCAGGGTAGTTATCAGCCCCAGCATTTT
CASSLWGQGSYQPQHF
>-|TRBV12-3/TRBV12-4|TRBJ1-1|-
TGTGCCAGCAGTGTGACAGCTTTGAACACTGAAGCTTTCTTT
CASSVTALNTEAFF
>TRBD1|TRBV7-9|TRBJ2-3|-
TGTGCCAGCAGCCCAGCGGACAGGGCAGATACGCAGTATTTT
CASSPADRADTQYF
>TRBD1|TRBV29-1|TRBJ2-5|-
TGCAGCGTTGGCGTAGGACAGGTGAAAGAGACCCAGTACTTC
CSVGVGQVKETQYF
>-|TRBV4-1|TRBJ2-3|-
TGCGCCAGCAGCCTCAGGGACCCGGCGACAGATACGCAGTATTTT
CASSLRDPATDTQYF
>TRBD1|TRBV5-6|TRBJ2-7|-
TGTGCCAGCACCCGATCAAGCCGGGACAGGGATCACGAGCAGTACTTC
CASTRSSRDRDHEQYF
>TRBD1|TRBV20-1|TRBJ2-7|-
TGCAGTGCTAGAGAAGGAGACAGGGGGCGCGAGCAGTACTTC
CSAREGDRGREQYF
>-|TRBV5-6|TRBJ2-4|once
TGTACCAGCAGCTTTGGGATTCGGTCGGCCAAAAACATTCAGTACTTC
CTSSFGIRSAKNIQYF
>-|TRBV7-8|TRBJ1-2|many
TGTGCCAGCAGCTTAGACGCAGGAGACTATGGCTACACCTTC
CASSLDAGDYGYTF
>-|TRBV20-1|TRBJ2-1|-
TGCAGTGCTAGAGATGGTACGACGGAGCAGTTCTTC
CSARDGTTEQFF
>-|TRBV7-7|TRBJ1-1|-
TGTGCTAGCAGCCGCGACAGTGGAGCTGAAGCTTTCTTT
CASSRDSGAEAFF
>-|TRBV6-5|TRBJ1-6|-
TGTGCCAGCCTCGAAGGGTCAGGCTTACCCCTCCACTTT
CASLEGSGLPLHF